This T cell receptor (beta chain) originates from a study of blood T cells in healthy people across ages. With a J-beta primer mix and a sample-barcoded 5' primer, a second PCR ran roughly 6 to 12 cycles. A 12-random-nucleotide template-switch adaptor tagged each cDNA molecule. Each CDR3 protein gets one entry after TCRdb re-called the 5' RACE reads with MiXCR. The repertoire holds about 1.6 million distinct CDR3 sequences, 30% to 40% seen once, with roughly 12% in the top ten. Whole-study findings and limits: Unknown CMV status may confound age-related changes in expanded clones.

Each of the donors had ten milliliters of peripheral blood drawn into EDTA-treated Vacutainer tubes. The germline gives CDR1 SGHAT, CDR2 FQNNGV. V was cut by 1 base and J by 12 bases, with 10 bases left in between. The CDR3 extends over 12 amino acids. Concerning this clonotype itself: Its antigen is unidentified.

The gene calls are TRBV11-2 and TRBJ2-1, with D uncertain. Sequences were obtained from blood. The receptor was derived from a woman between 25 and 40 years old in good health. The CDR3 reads CASSLGAVAQFF. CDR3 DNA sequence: TGTGCCAGCAGCTTAGGTGCGGTTGCGCAGTTCTTC.